This T cell receptor beta chain came from a study of beta chain features in type 1 diabetes. Blood was drawn once from each donor into heparinised tubes. The draws averaged roughly 120 mL. This CDR3 contains 16 residues. The germline V gene has CDR1 MGHRA and CDR2 YSYEKL. J gave up 4 bases and V 2 bases, and 3 bases lay outside the gene matches. Whole-study findings and limits: For patients, the naive, central memory and Treg TCRB repertoires appeared more alike than for healthy donors. A cDNA-based sequencing approach could over-represent cells with high TCR expression. Patients and controls would share equally any PCR tilt toward shorter templates.

Expressed TCRB transcripts got sequenced, as all isolated RNA was reverse transcribed. The data were produced by immunoSEQ multiplex PCR, yet TCRdb's version contains in-frame clones alone and is incomplete. The sample lists 140,000 or so clones, 8.5% to 12% occurring once. For this clone: Antigen: not known.

J is TRBJ2-1 and V is TRBV4-1, with 12 nucleotides matching TRBD2. The TCR sequence derives from a man younger than 35 in good health. Specimen: naive CD4+ T cells from blood. The DNA for the CDR3 is TGCGCCAGCAGCCAAATGACTAGCGGGGGATACAATGAGCAGTTCTTC. Its protein product is CASSQMTSGGYNEQFF.